The 25 T cell receptor beta chains presented below share a single source sample, sequenced in a study of cytomegalovirus exposure and HLA in healthy donors. Researchers ran the PCR with 60 Vbeta and 13 Jbeta primers. Repertoires were generated with immunoSEQ multiplex PCR, while TCRdb's copy carries only in-frame clones and drops some. The sample has 70,000 to 100,000 clones; about 68% are singletons. Sequenced: PBMCs. Receptor source: a woman aged 50 to 65 in good health and CMV-seropositive.

V is TRBV2 and J is TRBJ2-2, with unresolved D. CDR3 length equals 13 residues. Germline values: CDR1 SNHLY, CDR2 FYNNEI. The germline V and J ends were trimmed by 7 bases and 5 bases, with 11 bases remaining between them. CDR3 loop: CASKNPGTGELFF. CDR3 coding DNA: TGTGCCAGCAAAAACCCAGGAACCGGGGAGCTGTTTTTT.

The rearrangement uses TRBV9 and TRBJ2-1, with a tentative D call TRBD1 (5 bases). Germline assignment: CDR1 SGDLS and CDR2 YYNGEE. V dropped 4 bases and J dropped 4 bases, with 15 bases sitting between them. This CDR3 spans 15 amino acids. This chain's CDR3 is CASSPGSDGYNEQFF. The CDR3 DNA follows: TGTGCCAGCAGCCCAGGGTCGGATGGGTACAATGAGCAGTTCTTC.

This clone came up a few times. The rearrangement uses TRBV30 and TRBJ1-4, with D unresolved. The CDR3 length is 13 residues. Per the germline V gene, CDR1 is GTSNPN and CDR2 is SVGIG (reference sequence). With 4 bases removed from V and 2 bases from J, the gap between germline ends came to 8 bases. Here the CDR3 DNA reads TGTGCCTGGATGACCGGGACTAATGAAAAACTGTTTTTT. As protein: CAWMTGTNEKLFF.

This clone has only a few counts. The chain has TRBV7-8 and TRBJ2-3; tentatively, D is TRBD2 (8 bases). This CDR3 spans 17 amino acids. Germline loops: CDR1 SGHVS, CDR2 FQNEAQ. Trimming pared 2 bases from V and 2 bases from J, leaving 17 bases between. CDR3 amino acids: CASSLRGGQTNTDTQYF. CDR3 nucleotide sequence: TGTGCCAGCAGCTTACGGGGGGGACAGACGAACACAGATACGCAGTATTTT.

The V gene is TRBV7-3, the J gene TRBJ1-6; D may be TRBD1 (5 bases). Between the trimmed V and J ends, which lost 5 bases and 4 bases, there was a span of 12 bases. The length of the CDR3 is 15 residues. Germline values: CDR1 SGHTA, CDR2 FQGTGA. Here the CDR3 DNA reads TGTGCCAGCAGCATCCAGGGCAAATATAATTCACCCCTCCACTTT. It translates to CASSIQGKYNSPLHF.

The V call is TRBV5-1, the J call TRBJ2-2, with 8 bases that match TRBD1. Unmatched junction bases numbered 6, after V lost 3 bases and J lost 5 bases. The germline CDR1 and CDR2 sequences are SGHRS and YFSETQ. The CDR3 contains 15 residues. Written as DNA, the CDR3 is TGCGCCAGCAGCTGGACGACAGGGGATACCGGGGAGCTGTTTTTT. Amino acid sequence: CASSWTTGDTGELFF.

The rearrangement joins TRBV7-8 to TRBJ1-3, with TRBD1 identical over 9 bases. This CDR3 contains 16 residues. Trimming took 4 bases from V and 4 from J; bases not matched to a gene: 8. Per germline, CDR1 SGHVS and CDR2 FQNEAQ. The CDR3 nucleotides read TGTGCCAGCAGCTATACCGGGACAGGGCGAGGAAACACCATATATTTT. Translating gives CASSYTGTGRGNTIYF.

J is TRBJ2-5 and V is TRBV25-1; TRBD1 might be the D (5 bases). Judging by the DNA end, TRBJ2-7 fits better; the J call may be wrong. The CDR3 loop spans 14 amino acids. Germline-derived CDR1 and CDR2 are MGHDK and SYGVNS. The CDR3 sequence is CASMMAGNVYEQYF. As DNA, the CDR3 is TGTGCCAGCATGATGGCAGGGAATGTCTACGAGCAGTACTTC.

This clone was found a few times. This chain uses TRBV6-1 with TRBJ2-5; TRBD2 agrees at 8 bases. Germline loops: CDR1 MNHNS, CDR2 SASEGT. Losses at the gene ends were 2 bases for V and 7 bases for J; bases not matched to a gene: 15. The length of the CDR3 is 17 residues. The CDR3, as DNA: TGTGCCAGCAGTGAACATGATAGCGGGGCCTCGTTTAGGACCCAGTACTTC. Its protein is CASSEHDSGASFRTQYF.

This clone has a single count. J is TRBJ1-3 and V is TRBV30; D not resolved. The CDR3 extends over 14 amino acids. Trimming pared 3 bases from V and 0 bases from J, leaving 9 bases between. Germline values: CDR1 GTSNPN, CDR2 SVGIG (reference sequence). The CDR3 sequence: CAWRAPSSGNTIYF. The CDR3 region has the DNA TGTGCCTGGAGGGCACCAAGCTCTGGAAACACCATATATTTT.

A single count supports this clone. The chain has TRBV2 and TRBJ2-5, with a weak D call TRBD1 (5 bases). The CDR3 loop spans 14 amino acids. Germline V gene data show CDR1 as SNHLY and CDR2 as FYNNEI. Trimming pared 8 bases from V and 1 base from J, leaving 14 bases between. The CDR3 is CASQGERLQETQYF. DNA of the CDR3: TGTGCCAGCCAGGGCGAGCGCCTCCAAGAGACCCAGTACTTC.

In this sample, this clone turned up a few times. The chain joins TRBV5-1 to TRBJ2-7, with a tentative D call TRBD1 (6 bases). CDR1 and CDR2 from the germline V gene are SGHRS and YFSETQ. The CDR3 contains 14 residues. Trimming left V 4 bases short and J 0 bases short, with 11 bases between. The CDR3 DNA is TGCGCCAGCAGCCAATACAGGGACTCCTACGAGCAGTACTTC. It codes for CASSQYRDSYEQYF.

In this sample, this clone turned up a few times. The chain recombines TRBV30 with TRBJ1-1, with a tentative D call TRBD1 (5 bases). V was clipped by 7 bases and J by 0 bases, with 12 bases between them. The germline gives CDR1 GTSNPN, CDR2 SVGIG (reference sequence). CDR3 length: 13 amino acids. The CDR3 protein is CASKSGVNTEAFF. The CDR3 nucleotides are TGTGCCTCGAAATCGGGGGTGAACACTGAAGCTTTCTTT.

In its sample, this clone was seen a few times. The chain couples TRBV7-3 to TRBJ2-2; tentatively, D is TRBD2 (7 bases). Trimming removed 4 bases from V and 5 bases from J, with 17 bases in between. Per germline, CDR1 SGHTA and CDR2 FQGTGA. The CDR3 spans 16 residues. As DNA, the CDR3 is TGTGCCAGCAGCTCAGGCGGGGGCCCTGGAACCGGGGAGCTGTTTTTT. Translated, it gives CASSSGGGPGTGELFF.

This clone was seen a single time. Other DNA sequences in this sample translate to the same CDR3. The gene calls are TRBV5-6 and TRBJ1-6; D is ambiguous. The germline gives CDR1 SGHDT, CDR2 YYEEEE. The CDR3 consists of 12 residues. Trimming left V 1 base short and J 9 bases short, with 5 bases between. CDR3: CASSLRSSPLHF. The CDR3 DNA reads TGTGCCAGCAGCTTGAGGAGTTCACCCCTCCACTTT.

V and J are TRBV7-3 and TRBJ2-3, with 9 bases lining up with TRBD2. CDR3 length: 16 residues. The junction had 8 bases not matched to a gene; V was cut back by 6 bases and J by 1 base. Germline V CDR1 and CDR2: SGHTA, FQGTGA. The CDR3 here is CASRESLAGRTDTQYF. DNA for the CDR3: TGTGCCAGCAGGGAATCGCTAGCGGGGCGCACAGATACGCAGTATTTT.

The CDR3 DNA sequence: TGTGCCAGGGCTGACAGGGGTAGCAATCAGCCCCAGCATTTT. It codes for CARADRGSNQPQHF. The V call is TRBV2, the J call TRBJ1-5; 8 bases match TRBD1. This CDR3 is 14 amino acids long. V gave up 9 bases and J gave up 0 bases; unmatched junction bases: 4. Germline values: CDR1 SNHLY, CDR2 FYNNEI.

The genes are TRBV9 and TRBJ2-5; 8 bases match TRBD2. Germline V gives CDR1 SGDLS, CDR2 YYNGEE. V trimming: 3 bases; J trimming: 1 base; junction bases outside the gene matches: 5. CDR3 size: 15 residues. The CDR3 region has the DNA TGTGCCAGCAGCGGCGGAGCGGGGGTCCAAGAGACCCAGTACTTC. Its translation: CASSGGAGVQETQYF.

This chain uses TRBV9 with TRBJ2-2, with 8 nucleotides matching TRBD1. The V gene's germline CDR1 is SGDLS and CDR2 YYNGEE. CDR3 length: 15 residues. Trimming at V came to 5 bases and at J to 4 bases, leaving 7 bases not matched to a gene. CDR3 in amino acids: CASRGQAAGTGELFF. CDR3 DNA: TGTGCCAGCAGGGGACAGGCCGCGGGCACCGGGGAGCTGTTTTTT.

A single count supports this clone. The chain combines TRBV18 with TRBJ2-5; D may be TRBD2 (5 bases). The ends were cut back, 3 bases at V and 3 bases at J, with 11 bases in the middle. The CDR3 consists of 14 residues. Germline V gene lookup returns CDR1 KGHSH and CDR2 LQKENI. The CDR3 loop reads CASSPPWREETQYF. The CDR3 nucleotides are TGTGCCAGCTCACCGCCCTGGCGGGAAGAGACCCAGTACTTC.

V usage is TRBV4-2 and J usage is TRBJ2-3; 7 positions match TRBD1. This CDR3 is 16 amino acids long. The germline V gene encodes CDR1 LGHNA and CDR2 YNFKEQ. The V segment lost 4 bases and the J segment 8 bases; nucleotides outside the gene matches: 15. CDR3 sequence: CASSLRGRGQLGTQYF. The CDR3 DNA is TGTGCCAGCAGCCTACGCGGTAGGGGGCAGTTAGGTACGCAGTATTTT.

The chain employs TRBV5-1 and TRBJ1-1; 10 nucleotides line up with TRBD1. Germline CDR1 and CDR2: SGHRS and YFSETQ. This CDR3 spans 14 amino acids. The trim removed 0 bases at V and 8 bases at J, leaving 4 bases unmatched. In nucleotides, the CDR3 is TGCGCCAGCAGCTTGGCCTCGGGACAGGGGGAAGCTTTCTTT. It specifies CASSLASGQGEAFF.

The chain combines TRBV19 with TRBJ1-1; TRBD1 matches at 9 bases. V shed 5 bases, J shed 4 bases, and the junction held 5 bases outside the gene matches. There are 14 residues in the CDR3. The V gene's germline CDR1 is LNHDA and CDR2 SQIVND (reference sequence). The CDR3 region is CASSSGTGITEAFF. The DNA for the CDR3 is TGTGCCAGTAGTTCCGGGACAGGGATCACTGAAGCTTTCTTT. Combining the CDR3 with reference TRBV19 and TRBJ1-1 gives the whole variable domain DGGITQSPKYLFRKEGQNVTLSCEQNLNHDAMYWYRQDPGQGLRLIYYSQIVNDFQKGDIAEGYSVSREKKESFPLTVTSAQKNPTAFYLCASSSGTGITEAFFGQGTRLTVV.

This chain links TRBV6-1 with TRBJ1-5; D might be TRBD1 (6 bases). Per germline, CDR1 MNHNS and CDR2 SASEGT. V was trimmed by 4 bases and J by 0 bases, leaving 13 bases between them. The CDR3 totals 16 residues. The CDR3, as DNA: TGTGCCAGCAGTGTCCTGGACAGTCTTAGCAATCAGCCCCAGCATTTT. Its protein is CASSVLDSLSNQPQHF.

The chain joins TRBV5-1 to TRBJ1-2; D is unresolved. The CDR3 contains 13 residues. In germline, CDR1 is SGHRS, CDR2 YFSETQ. V lost 5 bases to trimming and J lost 3 bases, with 11 bases between them. The CDR3 reads CASSPSVDYGYTF. The CDR3 DNA follows: TGCGCCAGCAGTCCGTCAGTGGACTATGGCTACACCTTC.